Included here is one TCR beta chain sequence, with context. There is no known antigen for this receptor. Nothing much larger sits one base from this clone, and base qualities are not available. The sample originates from a study of blood T cell repertoires in COVID-19 (dated by TCRdb to 2018 to 2020). About the full investigation: Samples from collaborators originated in the United States, Italy and Spain and spanned both the acute and convalescent phases of COVID-19. The prospective study material was composed of cDNA or gDNA derived from T cells, B-cell-depleted T cells, or PBMCs. The dataset comprised deeply sampled blood TCRbeta repertoires from subjects exposed to, actively infected with, or recovered from COVID-19. The repertoires were released in a freely available public database intended as a resource for research on the immune response to SARS-CoV-2. Samples were obtained from the ongoing ImmuneRACE study (first 160 participants) and from about 1,300 subjects provided by 6 global collaborators. Sample metadata almost always included a de-identified subject ID, COVID-19 status, age in years and sex. Where available, HLA class I and class II types were taken from metadata supplied by the sample provider and were not determined by assay-based typing. Study-level results and caveats: The quantity of clinical and demographic metadata differed by source and by participant and was supplied without curation.

TCRbeta CDR3 regions were amplified from genomic DNA by means of the immunoSEQ Assay, a bias-controlled multiplex PCR. The original pipeline was this. Within the assay, amplification of reference gene primers was used to estimate how many nucleated cells each sample contained. To quantify the absolute abundance of each unique TCRbeta CDR3 rearrangement, sequence reads were collapsed and filtered. For each sample, productive Simpson clonality was calculated by taking the square root of Simpson's diversity index across productive rearrangements. In TCRdb, the immuneACCESS table is reduced to in-frame sequences with V and J assigned. These tables do not hold every clone; where another copy was compared, an unresolved V gene accounts for under half, and the others remain unexplained. That table supplies the V and J calls and clone size; D and trimming were determined from the DNA. This sample is represented by approximately 200,000 clones; around 84% of them were singletons. The ten largest make up roughly 3% of the sample.

Participants in the prospective study were enrolled through a virtual design, were aged about 18 to 89 years, and lived in 24 United States geographic areas. In the prospective study, cohorts were assigned on the basis of participant-reported clinical history obtained from a screening survey and a study questionnaire. Recovered participants in ImmuneRACE Cohort 3 were defined by two consecutive negative NP/OP PCR tests, clearance by a healthcare professional, or resolution of symptoms. In the prospective study, whole blood, serum and a nasopharyngeal or oropharyngeal swab were collected from each participant by mobile phlebotomists. Prospective study participants could optionally give additional blood draws and questionnaires over a roughly two-month period. Blood samples from the prospective study were shipped frozen or at room temperature prior to DNA extraction. This TCR derives from a woman aged 25 to 39 who had recovered from COVID-19. Sequences were obtained from PBMCs or T cells enriched from blood (not recorded which).

The encoded CDR3 is CASSFSRGNEQYF. Read as DNA, the sequence is TGCGCCAGCAGCTTTAGCAGGGGGAACGAGCAGTACTTC. This sequence uses TRBV5-1 and TRBJ2-7; the junction holds 7 bases that match TRBD1. The V end gives up 2 bases and the J end 5 bases, leaving 4 bases in the junction not matched to a gene. As encoded in the germline V gene, CDR1 is SGHRS while CDR2 is YFSETQ. The CDR3 goes from the cysteine to the phenylalanine over 13 residues. Only the CDR3 portion is preserved as DNA: 39 bases, with reading frame beginning at the first base.